A single T cell receptor beta chain is shown here with its context. Authors' processing steps: From reference gene primer amplification, estimates of nucleated cell counts were derived. Assay used: immunoSEQ multiplex PCR; TCRdb lists only in-frame clones, some missing. V and J calls and clone size come straight from that table; D and trimming were deduced from the DNA. The sample holds 45,000 to 60,000 clones, around 78% seen once. The data are from a study of blood T cell repertoires in COVID-19. CDR3 size: 14 residues. The V gene end was trimmed by 11 bases and the J gene end by 0 bases; junction bases not matched to a gene: 7. Germline CDR1 reads MNHEY; CDR2 reads SVGAGI.

Sequenced: peripheral blood. The J gene is TRBJ2-3, the V gene TRBV6-5; 8 bases are a match to TRBD2. This clonotype was sampled from a human donor with active or convalescent COVID-19. The donor label of this sample is uncertain. This CDR3 reads CAARAGGSTDTQYF. DNA of the CDR3: TGTGCCGCCCGGGCGGGGGGTAGCACAGATACGCAGTATTTT.